The 12 T cell receptor beta chains listed next were all sequenced from one sample in a study of T cell changes during pregnancy in multiple sclerosis. Sequencing used immunoSEQ multiplex PCR; TCRdb keeps in-frame clones, though not all of them. The table lists some 29,000 clones, 90% to 95% of them singletons. Sequencing used CD8+ T cells from peripheral blood mononuclear cells, obtained in the second trimester of pregnancy. All receptors come from a female donor in good health, enrolled as a control in a pregnancy study.

This rearrangement joins TRBV5-5 to TRBJ1-4; tentatively, D is TRBD1 (5 bases). The CDR3 sequence is 15 residues long. Germline V gene data show CDR1 as SGHKS and CDR2 as YYEKEE (reference sequence). V lost 2 bases and J 3 bases, leaving 11 bases between the germline ends. CDR3 in DNA: TGTGCCAGCAGCTTAAGGGGCTCCTCTAATGAAAAACTGTTTTTT. Protein sequence: CASSLRGSSNEKLFF. The whole variable domain, filled in from reference TRBV5-5 and TRBJ1-4, reads DAGVTQSPTHLIKTRGQQVTLRCSPISGHKSVSWYQQVLGQGPQFIFQYYEKEERGRGNFPDRFSARQFPNYSSELNVNALLLGDSALYLCASSLRGSSNEKLFFGSGTQLSVL.

This chain joins TRBV30 and TRBJ2-3; D might be TRBD2 (6 bases). V was cut by 2 bases and J by 7 bases, with 19 bases left in between. The V gene's germline CDR1 is GTSNPN and CDR2 SVGIG (reference sequence). The CDR3 consists of 15 residues. The CDR3 sequence: CAWSLFGGSGNTQYF. CDR3 nucleotides: TGTGCCTGGAGTTTATTTGGGGGGTCAGGGAATACGCAGTATTTT.

The chain carries TRBV13 and TRBJ2-1; 10 bases align to TRBD2. Germline V gene sequence: CDR1 PRHDT, CDR2 FYEKMQ (reference sequence). The J segment lost 8 bases and the V segment lost 1 base, leaving 5 bases of the junction unmatched. The CDR3 loop spans 15 amino acids. CDR3: CASSLVSGGPHEQFF. The CDR3 DNA is TGTGCCAGCAGCTTAGTTAGCGGGGGGCCTCATGAGCAGTTCTTC.

The chain links TRBV21-1 to TRBJ2-2; TRBD1 is taken as the D call from the table, unchecked against the DNA. TRBV21-1 is deemed a pseudogene. This CDR3 has 16 residues. The DNA of the CDR3 is TGTGCCAGTACCGATACAGGTTCGCGGAACACCGGGGAGCTGTTTTTT. It encodes CASTDTGSRNTGELFF.

This sequence joins TRBV6-1 and TRBJ1-2; weak D call: TRBD1 (5 bases). Germline V gives CDR1 MNHNS, CDR2 SASEGT. This CDR3 is built from 15 residues. V was shortened by 3 bases and J by 8 bases, with 19 bases between the two germline ends. The CDR3 bases are TGTGCCAGCAGTGATTATACCCAGGGAATGGGGGGCTACACCTTC. Its translation: CASSDYTQGMGGYTF.

V and J are TRBV7-8 and TRBJ2-7, with TRBD2 identical over 7 bases. The CDR3 totals 17 residues. V gave up 0 bases and J gave up 3 bases; unmatched junction bases: 11. Germline CDR1 SGHVS, CDR2 FQNEAQ. CDR3 sequence: CASSLALTFSGHYEQYF. The CDR3 DNA reads TGTGCCAGCAGCTTAGCGCTCACCTTTAGCGGGCACTACGAGCAGTACTTC.

The chain joins TRBV9 to TRBJ1-2; D may be TRBD1 (6 bases). The CDR3 runs 12 residues. Germline V gives CDR1 SGDLS, CDR2 YYNGEE. V was pared by 9 bases and J by 4 bases, with 13 bases between. The CDR3 sequence: CATTGTIYGYTF. The CDR3 DNA reads as TGTGCCACCACCGGGACAATCTATGGCTACACCTTC.

This clone has more than one count but fewer than ten. The chain combines TRBV25-1 with TRBJ1-5; the D is unclear. The CDR3 spans 11 residues. Trimming shortened V by 8 bases and J by 4 bases, and 6 bases separated the two germline ends. CDR1 is MGHDK and CDR2 is SYGVNS in the germline V gene. As DNA, the CDR3 is TGTGCCAGCGGGGAGAATCAGCCCCAGCATTTT. Its translation: CASGENQPQHF.

The rearrangement joins TRBV7-9 to TRBJ1-1; D perhaps matches TRBD1 (5 bases). Germline V CDR1 and CDR2: SEHNR, FQNEAQ (reference sequence). The CDR3 covers 17 residues. The V end lost 4 bases, the J end lost 1 base, and 19 bases lay between the germline ends. CDR3 in amino acids: CASSSGPDTIRNTEAFF. DNA for the CDR3: TGTGCCAGCAGCTCCGGTCCGGACACGATTAGGAACACTGAAGCTTTCTTT.

The CDR3 spells CASIFGRGGGASYEQYF. The CDR3 coding sequence is TGTGCCAGCATCTTTGGGCGGGGCGGGGGGGCGTCCTACGAGCAGTACTTC. The rearrangement joins TRBV5-6 to TRBJ2-7, with TRBD2 identical over 9 bases. The CDR3 runs 17 residues. Looked up from germline, CDR1 is SGHDT and CDR2 is YYEEEE. The ends lost 6 bases at V and 1 base at J; junction bases unmatched: 14. The variable domain in full, with the rest retrieved from reference TRBV5-6 and TRBJ2-7, is DAGVTQSPTHLIKTRGQQVTLRCSPKSGHDTVSWYQQALGQGPQFIFQYYEEEERQRGNFPDRFSGHQFPNYSSELNVNALLLGDSALYLCASIFGRGGGASYEQYFGPGTRLTVT.

This chain connects TRBV10-2 to TRBJ2-5; TRBD2 is a possible D gene (6 bases). The CDR3 is 14 residues long. V was clipped by 4 bases and J by 3 bases, with 12 bases between them. CDR1 and CDR2 from the germline V gene are WSHSY and SAAADI. The CDR3, as DNA: TGCGCCAGCAGTGTTTCGGGACTGAAAGAGACCCAGTACTTC. Translated: CASSVSGLKETQYF.

V is TRBV5-8 and J is TRBJ1-1; the match to TRBD1 covers 7 bases. The junction had 6 bases not matched to a gene; V was cut back by 0 bases and J by 7 bases. CDR3 size: 14 residues. CDR1 is SGHTS, CDR2 YDEGEE, per germline. DNA of the CDR3: TGTGCCAGCAGCTTGGAGGGGGCGGCTAGTGAAGCTTTCTTT. Its translation: CASSLEGAASEAFF.